The sequence of this T cell receptor beta chain was determined in a study of early T cells in non-severe SARS-CoV-2 infection (dated by TCRdb to the early 2020s). For context, the study as a whole: Because TCR sequencing was done on bulk RNA from unsorted whole blood, the alpha and beta chains could not be paired. The research as a whole found: Matching against VDJdb was skewed toward anti-spike CD8 responses, likely underestimated virus-specific expansions, and missed private and CD4 specificities.

After removal of 4 bases from V and 5 bases from J, the junction retains 10 bases not matched to a gene. The CDR3 holds 15 amino acids from the cysteine to the phenylalanine. Just CDR3 DNA is preserved here, 45 bases in frame from base 1. From a lookup of the germline V gene, CDR1 and CDR2 are SGHRS and YFSETQ. This was a case-control study nested in a cohort of healthcare workers in London, UK, who had nasopharyngeal swab PCR tests and blood samples taken every week. Healthcare workers were recruited between 23 and 31 March 2020, during the week of the UK lockdown, and were followed weekly for up to about 15 weeks. The method was 5' RACE. TCRdb shows the sequencer as NextSeq 500. To correct for sequencing error and PCR bias, the TCR library protocol tagged individual cDNA molecules with unique molecular identifiers. TCR alpha and beta chains were both sequenced, and the abundances of alpha and beta sequences in each sample were closely correlated with each other. In the authors' own workflow: V gene, J gene and CDR3 annotation of TCR sequences was performed with Decombinator V4. TCRs were defined as expanded if a significant change between any two time points was detected under a Poisson model with p below 0.0001. Abundances of TCRs were expressed as counts per million after normalisation to the total number of TCRs sequenced in each sample. TRAV1-2 paired with TRAJ12, TRAJ20 or TRAJ33 defined MAIT TCRs, while TRAV10 paired with TRAJ18 defined iNKT TCRs. A search of VDJdb, accessed on 1 November 2021, was run for TCRs annotated to CMV, EBV and SARS-CoV-2, with TCRs annotated for multiple antigens excluded. TCRdb reprocessing: public reads trimmed at Q25 with fastp, clones called with MiXCR, in-frame beta chains kept. Under each unique CDR3 protein, matching rows form one entry showing the most common genes and DNA. The V and J calls were determined by TCRdb, not by the authors. The sample table records about 19,000 distinct CDR3 sequences; about 4.2% of these occur just once. The top ten clonotypes cover 7% to 8.5% of the sample.

In its sample, this clonotype was seen many times. Its recognized antigen is unknown. Base qualities are not at hand, and no much larger clone is one base apart. Sequencing was carried out using whole blood. This clonotype was sampled from an adult who was a healthcare worker with PCR-confirmed SARS-CoV-2 infection or an uninfected control (not recorded which). This receptor chain uses TRBV5-1 and TRBJ2-5; 8 middle bases align to TRBD2. The bases are TGCGCCAGCAGCGTGCGGGGGGCTGAACCTGAGACCCAGTACTTC. Protein translation: CASSVRGAEPETQYF.